Listed here are 21 T cell receptor beta chains from one sample, sequenced in a study of siplizumab effects on memory and regulatory T cells. The data were produced by immunoSEQ multiplex PCR, yet TCRdb's version contains in-frame clones alone and is incomplete. In the table there are roughly 120,000 clones, around 94% of which are singletons. Sequenced sample: non-Treg CD4+ T cells sorted from blood. Receptors were obtained from a human donor in good health.

The chain combines TRBV4-1 with TRBJ2-5; D uncertain. The germline V gene encodes CDR1 MGHRA and CDR2 YSYEKL. The CDR3 runs to 13 residues. The V and J ends lost 1 base and 0 bases respectively, with 3 bases between them. The CDR3 DNA reads TGCGCCAGCAGCCAAGGGTACCAAGAGACCCAGTACTTC. Translating gives CASSQGYQETQYF.

J is TRBJ2-4 and V is TRBV5-1, with D uncertain. Deletions cut 0 bases from V and 4 bases from J, with 8 bases between. This CDR3 is built from 14 residues. Germline V gene lookup returns CDR1 SGHRS and CDR2 YFSETQ. In nucleotides, the CDR3 is TGCGCCAGCAGCTTGGCCGGCCGGAAAAACATTCAGTACTTC. Its translation: CASSLAGRKNIQYF.

This chain joins TRBV29-1 and TRBJ2-7, with TRBD1 as a possible D gene (5 bases). The ends were cut back, 7 bases at V and 0 bases at J, with 16 bases in the middle. This CDR3 is 14 amino acids long. CDR1 is SQVTM, CDR2 ANQGSEA, per germline. The CDR3 DNA reads as TGCAGCGCCCGACAGAGATCTTCCTCCTACGAGCAGTACTTC. Amino acid sequence: CSARQRSSSYEQYF.

V gene TRBV7-8 combines with J gene TRBJ1-5; D gene uncertain. Germline values: CDR1 SGHVS, CDR2 FQNEAQ. The CDR3 sequence is 14 residues long. Trimming pared 0 bases from V and 7 bases from J, leaving 10 bases between. The CDR3: CASSLATARQPQHF. The CDR3, as DNA: TGTGCCAGCAGCTTAGCGACCGCTCGCCAGCCCCAGCATTTT.

The chain couples TRBV2 to TRBJ1-2; 8 bases align to TRBD1. V shed 4 bases, J shed 8 bases, and the junction held 9 bases outside the gene matches. CDR1 and CDR2 (germline): SNHLY, FYNNEI. The length of the CDR3 is 14 residues. DNA for the CDR3: TGTGCCAGCAGTGGTTCCGGGACAGGTCTCGGCTACACCTTC. Translating it yields CASSGSGTGLGYTF.

This CDR3 reads CASSDRGSADTQYF. The CDR3 DNA follows: TGTGCCAGCAGTGACAGGGGTAGTGCAGATACGCAGTATTTT. The chain uses TRBV6-4 and TRBJ2-3; TRBD1 might be the D (5 bases). Trimming shortened V by 2 bases and J by 4 bases, and 10 bases separated the two germline ends. The germline V gene has CDR1 MRHNA and CDR2 SNTAGT. This CDR3 is built from 14 residues.

The J gene is TRBJ1-2, the V gene TRBV27; D gene ambiguous. The CDR3 runs 15 residues. The V end was cut by 3 bases, the J end by 3 bases, with 14 bases between. In germline, CDR1 is MNHEY, CDR2 SMNVEV (reference sequence). In DNA form, the CDR3 reads TGTGCCAGCAGTTTTTTTCCCCCAAATCACTATGGCTACACCTTC. It codes for CASSFFPPNHYGYTF.

The V call is TRBV7-3, the J call TRBJ2-2, with TRBD1 matching over 7 bases. CDR3 length equals 15 residues. The V gene end was trimmed by 6 bases and the J gene end by 4 bases; junction bases not matched to a gene: 8. Germline V gene sequence: CDR1 SGHTA, CDR2 FQGTGA. The CDR3 nucleotides are TGTGCCAGCAGTAACAGACAGGGAAGCACCGGGGAGCTGTTTTTT. This translates into CASSNRQGSTGELFF.

This chain links TRBV5-1 with TRBJ2-1; D uncertain. This CDR3 has 15 amino acids. Germline CDR1 is SGHRS and CDR2 is YFSETQ. The V end was cut by 0 bases, the J end by 3 bases, with 10 bases between. This CDR3 reads CASSLAESGYNEQFF. Here the CDR3 DNA reads TGCGCCAGCAGCTTGGCCGAATCAGGCTACAATGAGCAGTTCTTC.

J is TRBJ1-5 and V is TRBV29-1, with D uncertain. This CDR3 has 13 residues. Trimming shortened V by 2 bases and J by 0 bases, and 5 bases separated the two germline ends. Germline V gene sequence: CDR1 SQVTM, CDR2 ANQGSEA. Here the CDR3 reads CSVETNSNQPQHF. CDR3 nucleotide sequence: TGCAGCGTTGAAACCAATAGCAATCAGCCCCAGCATTTT.

The chain has TRBV5-1 and TRBJ1-2, with D maybe TRBD1 (5 bases). Germline CDR1 SGHRS, CDR2 YFSETQ. Trimming shortened V by 1 base and J by 3 bases, and 13 bases separated the two germline ends. CDR3 length equals 15 residues. The CDR3 bases are TGCGCCAGCAGCTTGACTGCTCTAGGGGACTATGGCTACACCTTC. It specifies CASSLTALGDYGYTF. The entire variable domain, with the rest obtained from reference TRBV5-1 and TRBJ1-2, is as follows: KAGVTQTPRYLIKTRGQQVTLSCSPISGHRSVSWYQQTPGQGLQFLFEYFSETQRNKGNFPGRFSGRQFSNSRSEMNVSTLELGDSALYLCASSLTALGDYGYTFGSGTRLTVV.

The gene calls are TRBV11-3 and TRBJ2-1; a possible D gene is TRBD2 (6 bases). CDR1 is SGHNT and CDR2 is YENEEA in the germline V gene. The V end was cut by 5 bases, the J end by 5 bases, with 16 bases between. The CDR3 totals 15 residues. The CDR3 nucleotides are TGTGCCAGCAGCCTCTTCGGGGAGGCGAACAATGAGCAGTTCTTC. Its translation: CASSLFGEANNEQFF. Complete variable domain (other parts from reference TRBV11-3 and TRBJ2-1): EAGVVQSPRYKIIEKKQPVAFWCNPISGHNTLYWYLQNLGQGPELLIRYENEEAVDDSQLPKDRFSAERLKGVDSTLKIQPAELGDSAVYLCASSLFGEANNEQFFGPGTRLTVL.

The chain combines TRBV7-8 with TRBJ1-2, with a possible D match to TRBD1 (5 bases). Germline values: CDR1 SGHVS, CDR2 FQNEAQ. This CDR3 contains 11 residues. Trimming shortened V by 4 bases and J by 6 bases, and 6 bases separated the two germline ends. The CDR3 region is CASSSRDGYTF. The CDR3 DNA is TGTGCCAGCAGCTCCAGGGATGGCTACACCTTC.

This clone was seen just once. This chain uses TRBV29-1 with TRBJ2-5, with TRBD1 matching 9 bases. CDR1 is SQVTM, CDR2 ANQGSEA, per germline. Germline trimming cut 0 bases from V and 4 bases from J; bases unmatched to any gene: 6. This CDR3 has 15 amino acids. The CDR3 loop is CSVEDMGTGIETQYF. In DNA, the CDR3 is TGCAGCGTTGAAGATATGGGGACAGGGATAGAGACCCAGTACTTC.

This chain connects TRBV2 to TRBJ2-7, with D tentatively TRBD2 (5 bases). The CDR3 loop spans 13 amino acids. CDR1 and CDR2 (germline): SNHLY, FYNNEI. The V end lost 6 bases, the J end lost 5 bases, and 14 bases lay between the germline ends. The CDR3 loop reads CASRIGGFDEQYF. CDR3 bases: TGTGCCAGCAGAATCGGAGGTTTCGACGAGCAGTACTTC.

CDR3 coding DNA: TGTGCCAGCAGCTTCCTACAGGGGGCAATTGGCTACACCTTC. Translating it yields CASSFLQGAIGYTF. The J gene is TRBJ1-2, the V gene TRBV5-4; 9 bases line up with TRBD1. CDR1 SGHNT and CDR2 YYREEE come from the germline V gene (reference sequence). The junction had 6 bases not matched to a gene; V was cut back by 2 bases and J by 7 bases. The CDR3 is 14 amino acids.

The V gene is TRBV6-5, the J gene TRBJ1-2; D may be TRBD1 (5 bases). V was shortened by 2 bases and J by 14 bases, with 15 bases between the two germline ends. The CDR3 is 12 amino acids. Germline V lookup: CDR1 MNHEY, CDR2 SVGAGI. The CDR3 DNA reads TGTGCCAGCAGTTACGCTGACGGCCCAGGGACCTTC. It specifies CASSYADGPGTF.

Only a few counts were recorded for this clone. The chain carries TRBV19 and TRBJ1-1; D remains ambiguous. V gave up 5 bases and J gave up 4 bases, with 11 bases separating them. The CDR3 has 13 residues. The germline V gene has CDR1 LNHDA and CDR2 SQIVND (reference sequence). As DNA, the CDR3 is TGTGCCAGTAGTTCTCAGGAGGGCACTGAAGCTTTCTTT. Translating it yields CASSSQEGTEAFF.

The gene calls are TRBV5-1 and TRBJ2-5; D assignment may be TRBD1 or TRBD2 (5 bases each). In germline, CDR1 is SGHRS, CDR2 YFSETQ. The CDR3 spans 13 residues. V was trimmed by 3 bases and J by 2 bases, leaving 8 bases between them. The CDR3 protein is CASSYGAQETQYF. The CDR3 nucleotides read TGCGCCAGCAGCTACGGGGCTCAAGAGACCCAGTACTTC. Complete variable domain (other parts from reference TRBV5-1 and TRBJ2-5): KAGVTQTPRYLIKTRGQQVTLSCSPISGHRSVSWYQQTPGQGLQFLFEYFSETQRNKGNFPGRFSGRQFSNSRSEMNVSTLELGDSALYLCASSYGAQETQYFGPGTRLLVL.

V usage is TRBV28 and J usage is TRBJ2-7, with D unresolved. This CDR3 is built from 13 residues. CDR1 and CDR2 from the germline V gene are MDHEN and SYDVKM. V lost 4 bases, J lost 7 bases, and 14 bases lay in between. The CDR3 bases are TGTGCCAGCAGTTCGACATGGCTTCGGGAGCAGTACTTC. The encoded protein is CASSSTWLREQYF.

The chain couples TRBV6-5 to TRBJ1-2, with 8 bases fitting TRBD1. The germline V gene encodes CDR1 MNHEY and CDR2 SVGAGI. The ends lost 6 bases at V and 3 bases at J; junction bases unmatched: 3. The CDR3 spans 13 residues. The CDR3, as DNA: TGTGCCAGCAGCGTGGACAGGGACTATGGCTACACCTTC. Translation gives CASSVDRDYGYTF.